The 23 T cell receptor beta chains listed next were all sequenced from one sample in a study of shared clonotypes between healthy human individuals. Method: immunoSEQ multiplex PCR; TCRdb's copy keeps in-frame clones and lacks some. The sample records 2.3 million or so clones, about 92% being singletons. Source material: naive CD4+ T cells from PBMCs. Subset noted: CD45RA+ positively selected. These receptors all stem from a young man in good health. Some clones in this sample may be carry-over from other donors' samples.

The chain employs TRBV18 and TRBJ2-5, with 8 bases matching TRBD2. The germline V gene has CDR1 KGHSH and CDR2 LQKENI. J was trimmed by 14 bases and V by 3 bases; bases with no gene match: 11. The CDR3 covers 13 residues. The CDR3 DNA reads TGTGCCAGCTCACCGGTTTCGAGCGGGAGTGTATACTTC. It specifies CASSPVSSGSVYF.

This rearrangement joins TRBV29-1 to TRBJ2-7, with a weak D call TRBD2 (5 bases). The germline gives CDR1 SQVTM, CDR2 ANQGSEA. The V and J ends lost 1 base and 0 bases respectively, with 10 bases between them. This CDR3 region has 14 residues. The CDR3 bases are TGCAGCGTTGAAGGGACGGGAAGCTCCTACGAGCAGTACTTC. It yields the protein CSVEGTGSSYEQYF.

This clone was recorded once. CDR3 coding DNA: TGCGCCAGCAGCTTCGGGACATACTCCTACGAGCAGTACTTC. Protein sequence: CASSFGTYSYEQYF. V is TRBV4-3 and J is TRBJ2-7; maybe TRBD1 (6 bases). Trimming pared 5 bases from V and 0 bases from J, leaving 11 bases between. The germline V gene encodes CDR1 LGHNA and CDR2 YSLEER. The CDR3 length is 14 residues.

This clone was observed once. This rearrangement joins TRBV2 to TRBJ2-6; D possibly uses TRBD1 or TRBD2 (5 bases each). This CDR3 has 15 amino acids. Germline CDR1 reads SNHLY; CDR2 reads FYNNEI. V was pared by 5 bases and J by 3 bases, with 11 bases between. The CDR3 sequence is CASSNLGVGANVLTF. The CDR3, as DNA: TGTGCCAGCAGTAACCTGGGGGTTGGGGCCAACGTCCTGACTTTC.

The gene calls are TRBV2 and TRBJ1-2; maybe TRBD1 (5 bases). CDR1 is SNHLY, CDR2 FYNNEI, per germline. The CDR3 is 13 amino acids. V was pared by 5 bases and J by 4 bases, with 11 bases between. The CDR3 loop is CASSTDSSYGYTF. The CDR3 DNA reads TGTGCCAGCAGTACAGACAGCTCCTATGGCTACACCTTC.

The gene calls are TRBV25-1 and TRBJ1-4; no reliable D call. The CDR3 covers 16 residues. V was pared by 7 bases and J by 6 bases, with 21 bases between. Looked up from germline, CDR1 is MGHDK and CDR2 is SYGVNS. The CDR3 nucleotides read TGTGCCAGCACTGAGGGATCGATGGCGCTTCATGAAAAACTGTTTTTT. It codes for CASTEGSMALHEKLFF.

A remark on this clone: At the DNA level, this CDR3 is encoded by other sequences in the same sample as well. The chain has TRBV5-1 and TRBJ1-5; 9 bases map to TRBD1. J lost 2 bases, V lost 4 bases, and 4 bases had no gene match. CDR1 and CDR2 (germline): SGHRS, YFSETQ. This CDR3 is built from 15 residues. The CDR3 nucleotides read TGCGCCAGCAGCCTACAGGGGGCGGGCAATCAGCCCCAGCATTTT. Translation gives CASSLQGAGNQPQHF.

This sequence joins TRBV18 and TRBJ2-7, with 8 bases matching TRBD1. Unmatched junction bases numbered 26, after V lost 3 bases and J lost 7 bases. The CDR3 has 20 amino acids. The V gene's germline CDR1 is KGHSH and CDR2 LQKENI. The CDR3, as DNA: TGTGCCAGCTCACCGAATGGGGGCCCGGGATCGTGGCAGGGGGCACGGGAGCAGTACTTC. Translated, it gives CASSPNGGPGSWQGAREQYF.

Remarks on this clone: The same CDR3 arises from other DNA sequences in this sample as well. The rearrangement joins TRBV28 to TRBJ2-3, with D perhaps TRBD1 (6 bases). Germline lookup yields CDR1 MDHEN and CDR2 SYDVKM. This CDR3 has 15 amino acids. V shed 1 base and J shed 2 bases, with 10 bases lying between them. CDR3 region: CASSLLGGSTDTQYF. CDR3 coding DNA: TGTGCCAGCAGTTTATTAGGGGGTTCCACAGATACGCAGTATTTT.

V and J are TRBV30 and TRBJ2-2; perhaps TRBD2 as D (5 bases). Looked up from germline, CDR1 is GTSNPN and CDR2 is SVGIG (reference sequence). The CDR3 consists of 12 residues. Trimming left V 3 bases short and J 4 bases short, with 6 bases between. The CDR3 here is CAWSSGTGELFF. DNA of the CDR3: TGTGCCTGGAGCAGCGGCACCGGGGAGCTGTTTTTT.

The chain links TRBV7-9 to TRBJ1-1; TRBD1 matches at 10 bases. With 5 bases clipped from V and 8 bases from J, the junction kept 14 bases outside the gene matches. The CDR3 spans 16 residues. Per the germline V gene, CDR1 is SEHNR and CDR2 is FQNEAQ (reference sequence). CDR3 DNA sequence: TGTGCCAGCAGCCGGGACAGGGGTCAGGCGAACAGAGAAGCTTTCTTT. Translation gives CASSRDRGQANREAFF.

The CDR3 is CASSSSTQGANNEQFF. CDR3 DNA: TGCGCCAGCAGCTCCTCAACTCAGGGGGCCAACAATGAGCAGTTCTTC. The J gene is TRBJ2-1, the V gene TRBV5-1; TRBD1 matches 8 bases. The CDR3 totals 16 residues. The germline gives CDR1 SGHRS, CDR2 YFSETQ. J was trimmed by 5 bases and V by 3 bases; bases with no gene match: 10.

The chain carries TRBV28 and TRBJ1-2, with a weak D call TRBD1 (6 bases). CDR3 length: 15 amino acids. V lost 3 bases, J lost 4 bases, and 15 bases lay in between. Per germline, CDR1 MDHEN and CDR2 SYDVKM. DNA for the CDR3: TGTGCCAGCAGTTTGGGGGGCGCGGGTGGCTATGGCTACACCTTC. It translates to CASSLGGAGGYGYTF.

The gene calls are TRBV6-5 and TRBJ2-7; D possibly corresponds to TRBD2 (6 bases). CDR3 length equals 14 residues. V lost 7 bases and J 7 bases, leaving 20 bases between the germline ends. Germline values: CDR1 MNHEY, CDR2 SVGAGI. The CDR3 protein is CASTANREALEQYF. The CDR3 coding sequence is TGTGCCAGCACTGCAAATAGGGAGGCTCTTGAGCAGTACTTC.

This chain uses TRBV5-1 with TRBJ2-4, with TRBD1 matching over 10 bases. This CDR3 is built from 15 residues. Germline lookup yields CDR1 SGHRS and CDR2 YFSETQ. V was clipped by 2 bases and J by 8 bases; unmatched bases: 7. The CDR3 is CASSLLPGQGDIQYF. CDR3 coding DNA: TGCGCCAGCAGCTTACTACCAGGACAGGGGGACATTCAGTACTTC.

The chain joins TRBV2 to TRBJ1-2; D might be TRBD1 (6 bases). CDR3 length: 13 residues. Germline V gives CDR1 SNHLY, CDR2 FYNNEI. The V end was cut by 6 bases, the J end by 2 bases, with 10 bases between. The CDR3 region has the DNA TGTGCCAGCAGGGACAGAGGAAACTATGGCTACACCTTC. As protein: CASRDRGNYGYTF.

Points on this clone: The sample holds other DNA sequences that translate to the same CDR3. The chain uses TRBV28 and TRBJ2-7; TRBD1 agrees at 8 bases. The CDR3 is 15 amino acids. Germline values: CDR1 MDHEN, CDR2 SYDVKM. The junction had 10 bases not matched to a gene; V was cut back by 6 bases and J by 3 bases. CDR3 loop: CASSPPGQVLYEQYF. The CDR3 bases are TGTGCCAGCAGCCCCCCGGGACAGGTTCTCTACGAGCAGTACTTC.

The chain joins TRBV7-9 to TRBJ1-6; no clear D. V lost 1 base to trimming and J lost 11 bases, with 9 bases between them. Germline values: CDR1 SEHNR, CDR2 FQNEAQ (reference sequence). This CDR3 contains 13 residues. The CDR3 here is CASSLEGVTPLHF. CDR3 DNA sequence: TGTGCCAGCAGCTTAGAAGGAGTGACACCCCTCCACTTT.

V gene TRBV6-1 combines with J gene TRBJ2-1, with 8 bases that match TRBD1. Germline V CDR1 and CDR2: MNHNS, SASEGT. Losses at the gene ends were 3 bases for V and 6 bases for J; bases not matched to a gene: 4. The CDR3 has 14 amino acids. The CDR3, as DNA: TGTGCCAGCAGTGAGTACGGGACAGGCAATGAGCAGTTCTTC. Translation gives CASSEYGTGNEQFF.

The chain has TRBV5-1 and TRBJ1-4; no clear D gene. Trimming cost V 4 bases and J 6 bases, with 10 bases left between them. Germline V gives CDR1 SGHRS, CDR2 YFSETQ. The CDR3 runs 13 residues. The CDR3 region is CASSDDWDEKLFF. The CDR3, as DNA: TGCGCCAGCAGCGACGACTGGGATGAAAAACTGTTTTTT.

This chain uses TRBV7-9 with TRBJ1-3, with D unclear. The germline V and J ends were trimmed by 2 bases and 8 bases, with 4 bases remaining between them. This CDR3 comprises 11 residues. Per germline, CDR1 SEHNR and CDR2 FQNEAQ (reference sequence). CDR3: CASSLQDTIYF. In DNA form, the CDR3 reads TGTGCCAGCAGCTTACAAGACACCATATATTTT.

The chain has TRBV5-1 and TRBJ2-7; 10 bases are a match to TRBD2. Germline CDR1 SGHRS, CDR2 YFSETQ. CDR3 length equals 16 residues. V was clipped by 0 bases and J by 3 bases; unmatched bases: 6. CDR3 residues: CASSLASGLAVYEQYF. The CDR3 bases are TGCGCCAGCAGCTTGGCCAGTGGACTAGCGGTCTACGAGCAGTACTTC.

This rearrangement joins TRBV6-1 to TRBJ2-2; D gene ambiguous. Germline V CDR1 and CDR2: MNHNS, SASEGT. Trimming left V 8 bases short and J 7 bases short, with 11 bases between. The CDR3 has 12 amino acids. The CDR3 is CASLGLGGELFF. DNA for the CDR3: TGTGCCAGCTTGGGTTTAGGCGGGGAGCTGTTTTTT.